This T cell receptor beta chain was documented in a study of blood T cell repertoires in COVID-19. The wider study: Some COVID-19 samples were acute and others convalescent; all came from the United States, Italy and Spain.

In the study's own analysis: How many nucleated cells were present was estimated from reference gene primer amplification. TCRdb's copy holds only in-frame clones and misses some; the assay was immunoSEQ multiplex PCR. That table is the source of V, J and clone size, and D and trimming were worked out from the DNA. The table records some 180,000 clones, 75% to 85% of them present only once. Followed longitudinally, the Seattle patients had been enrolled during active infection. The V gene's germline CDR1 is MNHEY and CDR2 SMNVEV (reference sequence). Trimming cost V 6 bases and J 2 bases; bases outside gene matches: 5. The CDR3 extends over 14 amino acids.

The chain uses TRBV27 and TRBJ2-7, with 9 bases identical to TRBD1. Sequencing was performed on peripheral blood. This clonotype was sampled from a middle-aged woman with COVID-19, enrolled during active disease. The CDR3 loop reads CASSVDRGTYEQYF. The CDR3 coding sequence is TGTGCCAGCAGCGTGGACAGGGGAACCTACGAGCAGTACTTC.